This TCR beta chain comes out of a study of long-term antiretroviral therapy in people with HIV (dated by TCRdb to 2021 to 2024). Some background on the complete study: Collection of the earliest samples took place about a decade ahead of the 2015 WHO recommendation for immediate ART, at a time when ART was typically delayed until CD4 counts fell. This retrospective serial study examined whether starting ART and sustained HIV suppression were associated with changes in the composition and diversity of the TRB repertoire in peripheral blood. From some 27 adults with confirmed HIV infection, the cohort provided 192 cryopreserved PBMC samples, gathered serially across a mean of around six years (range 1-12). Of the approximately 30 participants with HIV, 10 to 11 were female. No cross-contamination during QIAcube processing was seen in test extractions of a monoclonal T-cell line run alongside a few dozen polyclonal samples.

V and J are trimmed by 1 base and 3 bases, and the gene matches miss 8 bases of the junction. There are 15 amino acids in the CDR3, from cysteine to phenylalanine inclusive. The sequence is cut down to CDR3 DNA, 45 bases in frame from base 1. Taken from the germline V gene (reference sequence), the CDR1 and CDR2 loops are GTSNPN and SVGIG. The immunoSEQ hsTCRB v3.0 assay was used at survey level resolution to sequence the TRB variable region. TRB sequencing targeted a depth of 40,000-50,000 T-cell genomes per sample. An Illumina MiSeq with a v3 150-cycle kit was used to sequence the pooled TRB libraries. Per the source publication's procedure: Analysis of repertoires was carried out in R inside a reproducible Nextflow workflow spanning QC, data transformation and analysis. Custom analyses were implemented in LymphoSeq2, an R package for AIRR-Seq data exploration. A few samples that produced fewer than 5000 total TRB sequences were removed, so 150 to 200 HIV repertoires were analyzed. Of the roughly 180 retained HIV repertoires, 55 to 60 were collected before and more than 120 after ART initiation. Each repertoire was downsampled to 5000 TRB nucleotide sequences, and summary statistics were averaged across 100 downsampling iterations. Only TRB sequences with CDR3 regions of at least seven amino acids were retained for analysis. Diversity was assessed using a clonality score derived from Shannon entropy and using the Gini coefficient. In the repertoire networks, any two of the top 5000 CDR3 amino acid sequences were connected whenever the two sequences differed by an edit distance of one. For TRB CDR3 amino acid sequences, GLIPH2 was used to predict antigen specificity groups and MHC restriction. CDR3 amino acid sequences were matched against VDJdb and McPAS-TCR to flag known CMV, EBV, HIV or tissue antigen associations. Pre-ART, post-ART and control groups were compared with Wilcoxon signed-rank tests and Holm-Bonferroni correction. TCRdb took over this immuneACCESS table, retaining in-frame rearrangements with V and J assigned. Such tables are incomplete; in checked studies, under half of the missing clones stem from an unresolved V gene, and the remainder is unexplained. V and J calls and clone size come straight from that table; D and trimming were deduced from the DNA. In all, the sample holds about 22,000 clones, and around 79% of those were seen once. The biggest ten clones account for around 9% of the sample.

Inclusion was restricted to participants for whom at least one PBMC sample before ART initiation and at least two post-ART samples were available. Every participant with HIV received treatment in the United States of America. Before DNA extraction, cryopreserved samples of 1-10 million PBMC were thawed and washed. At the time of the earliest PBMC sample for each participant with HIV, ages ranged from about 23 to 60 years. Per participant, PBMC samples came from 1-4 timepoints prior to ART initiation and 2-8 timepoints following ART initiation, for a median of 7 samples. For every participant, serial HIV viral load, CD4+ T-cell count, ART history and demographic data were obtained. A Qiagen kit on a QIAcube was used to extract genomic DNA from unsorted PBMC, with samples processed in batches of 12. Only one count was recorded for this clone. Its antigen remains undetermined. There are no base qualities to consult, and no much larger clone falls within one base.

Overall study results and their limits: Unsorted PBMC were profiled instead of sorted CD4+ and CD8+ T cells because pre-ART samples had limited cell numbers. The repertoire was dominated across all time points by expanded TRB clones identified before ART initiation, although this dominance was seen to fluctuate and to decrease in many PLHIV after ART. Inferences about post-ART repertoire changes were limited because no data were available on ART adherence, viral resistance or therapy changes. The samples were dated from about 2003 to 2018, and the ART regimens that were used may be less effective than current ART regimens. Starting ART was linked to a significant rise in TRB diversity, yet even after long-term ART the diversity remained significantly lower than in transplant donor controls. HIV repertoires had narrower CDR3 length ranges than controls, and the network structure suggested an antigen-experienced repertoire that shifted only slightly toward naive after ART. Since PBMC availability was limited, sequencing covered only the TCR beta chain, with no alpha chain pairing.

The chain was built from TRBV30 and TRBJ1-2; TRBD1 aligns with 7 central bases. Sequences were derived from unsorted PBMCs, sampled 4.1 years after starting antiretroviral therapy. The TCR comes from a woman aged 35 to 49 with HIV. The nucleotides read TGTGCCTGGAGTGATATCCGGGACAGCGACTATGGCTACACCTTC. Its coded protein is CAWSDIRDSDYGYTF.